The rows below give T cell receptor beta chains drawn from one sample of a study of shared clonotypes between healthy human individuals. Sequencing used immunoSEQ multiplex PCR; TCRdb keeps in-frame clones, though not all of them. The sample shows millions of clones, more than 90% of them seen only once. The sample taken for sequencing was naive CD4+ T cells sorted from blood. The origin of the receptors is a young man in good health. CDR3s include the opening cysteine and the closing phenylalanine or tryptophan. D genes are given only for firm matches. Expanded clones are given a class, and other clones once, few, many or no size at all.

v_call	clone_size	j_call	d_call	cdr3_aa	cdr3_nt
TRBV10-3	.	TRBJ1-5	.	CAIRSDTSNQPQHF	TGTGCCATCAGAAGCGACACCAGCAATCAGCCCCAGCATTTT
TRBV29-1	.	TRBJ2-7	TRBD1	CSVRPGQGFGEQYF	TGCAGCGTGCGACCGGGACAGGGGTTCGGGGAGCAGTACTTC
TRBV11-1	.	TRBJ2-3	TRBD1	CASSSPDRGTDTQYF	TGTGCCAGCAGCTCCCCGGACAGGGGCACAGATACGCAGTATTTT
TRBV7-2	.	TRBJ1-6	.	CASSLRGPTGSPLHF	TGTGCCAGCAGCTTGCGTGGACCGACCGGTTCACCCCTCCACTTT
TRBV7-6	few	TRBJ1-2	.	CASSLGYYGYTF	TGTGCCAGCAGCTTAGGGTACTATGGCTACACCTTC
TRBV28	.	TRBJ1-4	.	CASSFSGNNEKLFF	TGTGCCAGCAGTTTTTCGGGGAATAATGAAAAACTGTTTTTT
TRBV5-1	.	TRBJ1-4	.	CASSGGSQGEKLFF	TGCGCCAGCAGCGGCGGGTCCCAGGGGGAAAAACTGTTTTTT
TRBV30	.	TRBJ2-3	.	CASRGWGTDTQYF	TGTGCCTCGAGGGGGTGGGGGACAGATACGCAGTATTTT
TRBV7-3	.	TRBJ2-2	.	CASSLLEGLLSTEELFF	TGTGCCAGCAGCTTATTGGAGGGGTTGTTGAGCACCGAGGAGCTGTTTTTT
TRBV4-3	.	TRBJ2-7	TRBD1	CASSLSMGQGAYEQYF	TGCGCCAGCAGCCTCTCAATGGGACAGGGGGCGTACGAGCAGTACTTC
TRBV5-1	.	TRBJ1-1	.	CASSLAVDMNTEAFF	TGCGCCAGCAGCTTGGCGGTGGACATGAACACTGAAGCTTTCTTT
TRBV6-1	.	TRBJ2-3	.	CASSERGWSTDTQYF	TGTGCCAGCAGTGAAAGAGGGTGGAGCACAGATACGCAGTATTTT
TRBV6-1	.	TRBJ1-2	TRBD1	CASRTGGDYGYTF	TGTGCCAGCCGGACAGGGGGGGACTATGGCTACACCTTC
TRBV5-1	once	TRBJ2-3	TRBD2	CASSTWTSGTDTQYF	TGCGCCAGCAGCACCTGGACTAGCGGTACAGATACGCAGTATTTT
TRBV18	once	TRBJ2-1	.	CASSPLGEGSYNEQFF	TGTGCCAGCTCACCTCTCGGCGAGGGGTCGTACAATGAGCAGTTCTTC
TRBV2	.	TRBJ1-6	.	CASNGGGTYNSPLHF	TGTGCCAGCAATGGCGGGGGGACATATAATTCACCCCTCCACTTT
TRBV5-1	.	TRBJ2-3	TRBD2	CASSQTSGGRGDTQYF	TGCGCCAGCAGCCAGACTAGCGGGGGGCGAGGCGATACGCAGTATTTT
TRBV29-1	once	TRBJ1-1	.	CSVEGWTNMNTEAFF	TGCAGCGTTGAAGGGTGGACTAACATGAACACTGAAGCTTTCTTT
TRBV18	.	TRBJ2-2	.	CASSPPGGSNTGELFF	TGTGCCAGCTCACCACCTGGGGGATCGAACACCGGGGAGCTGTTTTTT
TRBV6-8	.	TRBJ2-3	.	CASSFPYNTQYF	TGTGCCAGCAGTTTCCCCTATAATACGCAGTATTTT
TRBV7-3	.	TRBJ2-7	TRBD1	CASSLLGDRVYEQYF	TGTGCCAGCAGCTTACTTGGGGACAGGGTCTACGAGCAGTACTTT
TRBV2	.	TRBJ2-7	.	CASRLVPLEQYF	TGTGCCAGCAGGCTGGTCCCCCTTGAGCAGTACTTC
TRBV30	.	TRBJ1-1	.	CAWRYMGNEAFF	TGTGCCTGGAGATATATGGGGAATGAAGCTTTCTTT
TRBV5-4	once	TRBJ1-6	.	CASSSPGTSSYNSPLHF	TGTGCCAGCAGCTCCCCAGGGACTAGCTCCTATAATTCACCCCTCCACTTT
TRBV7-8	.	TRBJ1-2	.	CASSLRLRANYGYTF	TGTGCCAGCAGCTTAAGGTTGAGGGCCAACTATGGCTACACCTTC
TRBV19	.	TRBJ2-4	TRBD1	CASSTPQGALLGEKNIQYF	TGTGCCAGTAGTACCCCACAGGGGGCGCTCCTCGGTGAAAAAAACATTCAGTACTTC
TRBV2	once	TRBJ2-7	.	CASSEGLGREQYF	TGTGCCAGCAGTGAAGGATTAGGGCGCGAGCAGTACTTC
TRBV5-1	.	TRBJ2-5	TRBD1	CASSLATGDETQYF	TGCGCCAGCAGCTTGGCTACAGGGGACGAGACCCAGTACTTC
TRBV19	once	TRBJ1-4	.	CASSFRSGEKLFF	TGTGCCAGTAGTTTTCGGTCAGGTGAAAAACTGTTTTTT
TRBV19	.	TRBJ1-3	.	CASSPEGRNTIYF	TGTGCCAGTAGTCCCGAGGGGAGAAACACCATATATTTT
TRBV18	.	TRBJ2-2	TRBD2	CASSPISGGNTGELFF	TGTGCCAGCTCACCGATTAGCGGGGGAAACACCGGGGAGCTGTTTTTT
TRBV4-3	.	TRBJ2-3	.	CASSQGQKYTDTQYF	TGCGCCAGCAGCCAAGGACAGAAATACACAGATACGCAGTATTTT